This entry lists 27 T cell receptor beta chains sequenced from one sample in a study of T-cell memory formation after mild COVID-19. Each CDR3 protein gets one entry after TCRdb re-called the 5' RACE reads with MiXCR. The sample holds around 200,000 distinct CDR3 sequences, about a fifth seen once. Sequencing was done on a sample of PBMCs or a T cell subset sorted from them (not recorded which). All receptors derive from an adult woman who had mild COVID-19 (a few samples of this study predate the infection). Cell type and time point are not known.

The chain couples TRBV20-1 to TRBJ2-7; possible D gene TRBD1, 6 bases. The germline V gene encodes CDR1 DFQATT and CDR2 SNEGSKA (reference sequence). The CDR3 covers 12 residues. Trimming stripped 1 base from V and 6 bases from J, with 10 bases between. The CDR3 DNA is TGCAGTGCTAGAGCAGGGGACATCGAGCAGTACTTC. This translates into CSARAGDIEQYF.

As concerns this clonotype: A read error may explain this, as a much larger clone is one base away. This chain connects TRBV12-3 or TRBV12-4 to TRBJ2-7, with 7 bases identical to TRBD1. CDR3 length: 13 amino acids. Unmatched junction bases numbered 0, after V lost 4 bases and J lost 0 bases. In nucleotides, the CDR3 is TGTGCCAGCAGTTGGGACAGCTCCTACGAGCAGTACTTC. Amino acid sequence: CASSWDSSYEQYF.

The V call is TRBV30, the J call TRBJ1-6, with D possibly TRBD1 on 5 matching bases. The CDR3 is 16 amino acids. V lost 1 base and J 9 bases, leaving 19 bases between the germline ends. CDR1 and CDR2 (germline): GTSNPN, SVGIG (reference sequence). The CDR3 nucleotides read TGTGCCTGGAGTGGGGAAGGGGAGCGGGGAACTTCACCCCTCCACTTT. This sequence encodes CAWSGEGERGTSPLHF.

The rearrangement joins TRBV4-1 to TRBJ1-5, with TRBD1 matching 12 bases. The CDR3 has 16 amino acids. CDR1 is MGHRA, CDR2 YSYEKL, per germline. Losses at the gene ends were 0 bases for V and 7 bases for J; bases not matched to a gene: 4. In DNA form, the CDR3 reads TGCGCCAGCAGCCAAGATGGGACAGGGGGCGGACAGCCCCAGCATTTT. It translates to CASSQDGTGGGQPQHF.

This clonotype was observed many times. The CDR3 region has the DNA TGTGCCAGCAGCATTGGGCAGGCGAGCTCCTACGAGCAGTACTTC. It codes for CASSIGQASSYEQYF. V gene TRBV7-9 combines with J gene TRBJ2-7; D remains ambiguous. The CDR3 loop spans 15 amino acids. Deletions cut 5 bases from V and 0 bases from J, with 14 bases between. Germline CDR1 and CDR2: SEHNR and FQNEAQ (reference sequence).

This clonotype was counted a few times. The chain employs TRBV13 and TRBJ1-5; 8 bases line up with TRBD1. V was clipped by 6 bases and J by 2 bases; unmatched bases: 6. This CDR3 contains 15 residues. Looked up from germline, CDR1 is PRHDT and CDR2 is FYEKMQ (reference sequence). The CDR3 DNA sequence: TGTGCCAGCAGTTCAGGGGGCCAAGGCAATCAGCCCCAGCATTTT. It specifies CASSSGGQGNQPQHF.

There are a few counts of this clonotype. This chain joins TRBV5-6 and TRBJ2-3; D is perhaps TRBD1 (5 bases). This CDR3 is built from 16 residues. Germline values: CDR1 SGHDT, CDR2 YYEEEE. Trimming removed 3 bases from V and 2 bases from J, with 16 bases in between. CDR3 in amino acids: CASSSSARTYTDTQYF. CDR3 DNA: TGTGCCAGCAGCTCCTCCGCGCGGACATACACAGATACGCAGTATTTT.

This clonotype has a handful of counts. The rearrangement joins TRBV6-5 to TRBJ1-2, with D possibly being TRBD1 (6 bases). Germline assignment: CDR1 MNHEY and CDR2 SVGAGI. The CDR3 contains 12 residues. The ends were cut back, 10 bases at V and 0 bases at J, with 9 bases in the middle. The CDR3 loop is CATRTANYGYTF. The CDR3 region has the DNA TGTGCCACCAGGACAGCTAACTATGGCTACACCTTC.

The V gene is TRBV30, the J gene TRBJ1-2; TRBD1 aligns across 7 bases. This CDR3 is built from 14 residues. Losses at the gene ends were 8 bases for V and 3 bases for J; bases not matched to a gene: 12. Germline CDR1 is GTSNPN and CDR2 is SVGIG (reference sequence). CDR3 sequence: CAALVGGAYYGYTF. CDR3 in DNA: TGTGCCGCACTCGTAGGGGGCGCGTACTATGGCTACACCTTC. Drawing the rest from reference TRBV30 and TRBJ1-2, the complete variable domain is SQTIHQWPATLVQPVGSPLSLECTVEGTSNPNLYWYRQAAGRGLQLLFYSVGIGQISSEVPQNLSASRPQDRQFILSSKKLLLSDSGFYLCAALVGGAYYGYTFGSGTRLTVV.

The chain joins TRBV5-1 to TRBJ1-2; a weak D match, TRBD1 (6 bases). The CDR3 has 18 amino acids. The germline V gene has CDR1 SGHRS and CDR2 YFSETQ. Deletions cut 1 base from V and 3 bases from J, with 22 bases between. The CDR3 DNA follows: TGCGCCAGCAGCTTGTTGGGCGCCGAGGGGGTTAGTCACTATGGCTACACCTTC. It specifies CASSLLGAEGVSHYGYTF.

This clonotype was counted a few times. CDR3 sequence: CASTAATDTQYF. The CDR3 DNA reads TGTGCCAGCACCGCGGCCACAGATACGCAGTATTTT. The V gene is TRBV25-1, the J gene TRBJ2-3; D remains unclear. With 7 bases removed from V and 2 bases from J, the gap between germline ends came to 7 bases. The CDR3 is made up of 12 amino acids. Germline V CDR1 and CDR2: MGHDK, SYGVNS.

This clonotype turned up a few times. The chain combines TRBV7-9 with TRBJ2-1; D is uncertain. The germline CDR1 and CDR2 sequences are SEHNR and FQNEAQ (reference sequence). V was pared by 4 bases and J by 6 bases, with 7 bases between. The CDR3 contains 12 residues. This CDR3 reads CASSSISNEQFF. CDR3 coding DNA: TGTGCCAGCAGCTCGATAAGCAATGAGCAGTTCTTC.

This clonotype was counted between two and nine times. V and J are TRBV27 and TRBJ1-5; D might be TRBD1 (5 bases). The germline V gene has CDR1 MNHEY and CDR2 SMNVEV (reference sequence). Trimming took off 10 bases at V and 5 bases at J, with 15 bases between the two ends. CDR3 length: 13 amino acids. CDR3 sequence reads: CATGGSVHQPQHF. The CDR3 nucleotides are TGTGCCACCGGGGGGTCCGTCCATCAGCCCCAGCATTTT.

Ten or more counts support this clonotype. The chain employs TRBV24-1 and TRBJ2-2; tentative D call: TRBD1 (6 bases). CDR1 KGHDR and CDR2 SFDVKD come from the germline V gene. CDR3 length: 15 residues. The V and J ends lost 7 bases and 6 bases respectively, with 17 bases between them. CDR3 amino acids: CATRSPGTFPGELFF. In DNA, the CDR3 is TGTGCCACCAGGAGCCCCGGGACATTCCCCGGGGAGCTGTTTTTT.

This clonotype was seen only a few times. V is TRBV15 and J is TRBJ2-7; TRBD2 aligns across 13 bases. V lost 0 bases, J lost 5 bases, and 10 bases stayed unmatched. Germline V gives CDR1 LNHNV, CDR2 YYDKDF (reference sequence). This CDR3 is 18 amino acids long. The chain's CDR3 is CATSRDVGWTSGSDEQYF. CDR3 DNA sequence: TGTGCCACCAGCAGAGATGTTGGATGGACTAGCGGGAGTGACGAGCAGTACTTC.

The rearrangement links TRBV29-1 to TRBJ1-1; D ambiguous. V dropped 3 bases and J dropped 6 bases, with 8 bases sitting between them. Per germline, CDR1 SQVTM and CDR2 ANQGSEA. This CDR3 spans 11 amino acids. CDR3 protein: CSVDVGPEAFF. Written as DNA, the CDR3 is TGCAGCGTTGATGTGGGCCCTGAAGCTTTCTTT.

The CDR3 DNA sequence: TGTGCCAGCAGCTTAGACCTCCCACTAGCGGGAGACCACCTAGATACGCAGTATTTT. Residues: CASSLDLPLAGDHLDTQYF. This chain joins TRBV7-2 and TRBJ2-3; 11 nucleotides match TRBD2. Unmatched junction bases numbered 14, after V lost 1 base and J lost 5 bases. Germline-derived CDR1 and CDR2 are SGHTA and FQGNSA. CDR3 length equals 19 residues.

The chain links TRBV6-1 to TRBJ1-4; no clear D gene. The CDR3 totals 13 residues. Germline CDR1 MNHNS, CDR2 SASEGT. Trimming shortened V by 8 bases and J by 8 bases, and 15 bases separated the two germline ends. DNA of the CDR3: TGTGCCAGCGGAGACTGGGTAGAGGAAAAACTGTTTTTT. This gives the protein CASGDWVEEKLFF.

The chain joins TRBV4-3 to TRBJ1-1; D not certain. The V end lost 4 bases, the J end lost 1 base, and 22 bases lay between the germline ends. CDR1 is LGHNA and CDR2 is YSLEER in the germline V gene. CDR3 length equals 18 residues. CDR3 protein: CASSRKAEPNLANTEAFF. The CDR3 DNA reads as TGCGCCAGCAGCCGAAAAGCAGAACCCAATCTAGCGAACACTGAAGCTTTCTTT.

This clonotype was seen only a few times. The chain uses TRBV7-6 and TRBJ1-2, with TRBD1 identical over 7 bases. V dropped 4 bases and J dropped 4; count of bases not matched to a gene: 3. CDR3 length equals 13 residues. Per germline, CDR1 SGHVS and CDR2 FNYEAQ. The CDR3 spells CASSSGQLYGYTF. CDR3 DNA: TGTGCCAGCAGCTCGGGACAGCTCTATGGCTACACCTTC. The whole variable domain, remainder taken from reference TRBV7-6 and TRBJ1-2, is GAGVSQSPRYKVTKRGQDVALRCDPISGHVSLYWYRQALGQGPEFLTYFNYEAQQDKSGLPNDRFSAERPEGSISTLTIQRTEQRDSAMYRCASSSGQLYGYTFGSGTRLTVV.

This clonotype was picked up a small number of times. The chain uses TRBV9 and TRBJ1-1; tentative D call: TRBD1 (5 bases). V dropped 1 base and J dropped 8 bases, with 9 bases sitting between them. Germline V gives CDR1 SGDLS, CDR2 YYNGEE. This CDR3 spans 12 amino acids. The CDR3 reads CASSVRQGEAFF. The CDR3 coding sequence is TGTGCCAGCAGCGTAAGGCAGGGCGAAGCTTTCTTT. The entire variable domain, with the rest obtained from reference TRBV9 and TRBJ1-1, is as follows: DSGVTQTPKHLITATGQRVTLRCSPRSGDLSVYWYQQSLDQGLQFLIQYYNGEERAKGNILERFSAQQFPDLHSELNLSSLELGDSALYFCASSVRQGEAFFGQGTRLTVV.

This clonotype was counted a few times. The V and J genes are TRBV19 and TRBJ2-7; D tentatively reads TRBD1 or TRBD2 (5 bases each). From germline, CDR1 is LNHDA and CDR2 SQIVND (reference sequence). This CDR3 has 11 amino acids. With 5 bases removed from V and 7 bases from J, the gap between germline ends came to 9 bases. The CDR3 coding sequence is TGTGCCAGTAGTGCCTGGGGGGAGCAGTACTTC. Protein: CASSAWGEQYF.

Here the CDR3 reads CSAPDRGREAFF. CDR3 in DNA: TGCAGTGCGCCAGACAGGGGTAGGGAAGCTTTCTTT. V usage is TRBV20-1 and J usage is TRBJ1-1; the match to TRBD1 covers 8 bases. The CDR3 extends over 12 amino acids. Trimming at V came to 6 bases and at J to 8 bases, leaving 8 bases not matched to a gene. The germline gives CDR1 DFQATT, CDR2 SNEGSKA (reference sequence).

This clonotype was detected only a few times. The chain uses TRBV6-2 or TRBV6-3 and TRBJ2-4, with D maybe TRBD2 (6 bases). The CDR3 consists of 16 residues. CDR1 is MNHEY, CDR2 SVGEGT, per germline. Trimming stripped 4 bases from V and 5 bases from J, with 18 bases between. The CDR3 coding sequence is TGTGCCAGCAGTTCACTTCGACTAGGAGGGGAAAACATTCAGTACTTC. Translating gives CASSSLRLGGENIQYF.

V is TRBV27 and J is TRBJ2-7; D tentatively fits TRBD1 or TRBD2 (5 bases each). The CDR3 runs to 16 residues. CDR1 and CDR2 (germline): MNHEY, SMNVEV (reference sequence). Trimming took off 6 bases at V and 0 bases at J, with 18 bases between the two ends. In DNA, the CDR3 is TGTGCCAGCAGCCTCCGGGGCGGTGAGAACTCCTACGAGCAGTACTTC. Amino acids: CASSLRGGENSYEQYF.

This chain connects TRBV6-6 to TRBJ2-7, with D perhaps being TRBD1 or TRBD2 (5 bases each). Trimming removed 7 bases from V and 9 bases from J, with 25 bases in between. The CDR3 loop spans 15 amino acids. Germline V lookup: CDR1 MNHNY, CDR2 SVGAGI (reference sequence). CDR3 region: CASTEGRDPTSRQYF. Written as DNA, the CDR3 is TGTGCCAGCACCGAGGGACGAGATCCTACCTCGCGGCAGTACTTC.

The sample holds many counts of this clonotype. The chain joins TRBV27 to TRBJ2-5; TRBD1 aligns across 8 bases. Trimming removed 4 bases from V and 9 bases from J; junction bases left unmatched: 13. The germline CDR1 and CDR2 sequences are MNHEY and SMNVEV (reference sequence). The CDR3 spans 15 residues. CDR3 DNA: TGTGCCAGCAGTTCCGCCCCGGACAGGGTGGGGGCCCAGTACTTC. Translating it yields CASSSAPDRVGAQYF.